Detailed here is one T cell receptor beta chain. Its antigen is not known. The data derive from a study of long-term antiretroviral therapy in people with HIV. On the study more broadly: The study's earliest collections predate the 2015 immediate-ART recommendation by about a decade. General observations from the study: The clones with expansion before ART were dominant in the repertoire at all time points.

The germline V gene encodes CDR1 LNHDA and CDR2 SQIVND (reference sequence). V lost 3 bases, J lost 2 bases, and 6 bases lay in between. The CDR3 is 13 residues long. Researchers report immunoSEQ v3.0 was run at survey level. The table came from immunoSEQ multiplex PCR; TCRdb's copy has only in-frame clones and leaves some out. The data hold tens of thousands of clones, with 91% observed a single time. Sample: unsorted PBMCs, taken 3.1 years after starting antiretroviral therapy. The chain employs TRBV19 and TRBJ2-3, with D uncertain. The sequence was obtained from a man aged 18 to 29 with HIV. CDR3 sequence: CASSMEPTDTQYF. The CDR3 bases are TGTGCCAGTAGTATGGAGCCCACAGATACGCAGTATTTT.